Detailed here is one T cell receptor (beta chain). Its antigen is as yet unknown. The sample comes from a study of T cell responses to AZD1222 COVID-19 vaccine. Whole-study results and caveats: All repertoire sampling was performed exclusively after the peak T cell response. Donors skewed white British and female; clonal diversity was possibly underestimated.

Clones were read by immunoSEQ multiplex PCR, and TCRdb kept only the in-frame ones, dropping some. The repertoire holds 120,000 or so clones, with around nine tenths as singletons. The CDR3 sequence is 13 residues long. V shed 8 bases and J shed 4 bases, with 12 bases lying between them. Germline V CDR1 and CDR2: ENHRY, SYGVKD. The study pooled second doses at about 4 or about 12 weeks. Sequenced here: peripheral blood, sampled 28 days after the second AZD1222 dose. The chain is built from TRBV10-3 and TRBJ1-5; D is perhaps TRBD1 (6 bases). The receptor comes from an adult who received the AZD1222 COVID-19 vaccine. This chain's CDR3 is CAIGRDINQPQHF. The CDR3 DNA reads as TGTGCCATCGGTCGGGACATTAATCAGCCCCAGCATTTT.